Listed below are T cell receptor beta chains from one sample, sequenced in a study of T-cell memory formation after mild COVID-19. TCRdb used MiXCR to reprocess the 5' RACE reads, holding one entry per CDR3 protein. Here the sample spans approximately 82,000 distinct CDR3 sequences, 10% to 15% being singletons. The sample comprised PBMCs or a T cell subset sorted from them (not recorded which). Receptor source: a man between 18 and 29 years old who had mild COVID-19 (a few samples of this study predate the infection). Cell type and time point are not known. Both conserved end residues are part of each CDR3. Each record gives: CDR3 length, V gene, CDR3 protein.

>14|TRBV7-2
CASSWGVANQPQHF
>12|TRBV11-2
CASSLLAIEQFF
>17|TRBV7-9
CASAAVLAGSKTYEQYF
>15|TRBV6-5
CASSYGLAGQETQYF
>13|TRBV5-1
CASSLASGTEAFF
>13|TRBV29-1
CSVPDPGSYGYTF
>16|TRBV7-6
CASSRTPGQGRNEQFF
>13|TRBV6-6
CASSIGDTGELFF
>14|TRBV9
CASSAETWTDTQYF
>16|TRBV7-3
CASSPSPGQGSREQYF
>10|TRBV12-3/TRBV12-4
CASRGTEAFF
>13|TRBV24-1
CATSDWGEETQYF
>15|TRBV4-3
CASSQSRGLAETQYF
>11|TRBV5-1
CASSFRDRSYF
>15|TRBV5-5
CASSIWGLADNEQFF
>15|TRBV7-9
CASSLPVVRGETQYF
>13|TRBV29-1
CSVVTGGTYEQYF
>16|TRBV4-3
CASSQEWTGNTGELFF
>12|TRBV9
CASSVGNQPQHF
>17|TRBV5-1
CASSLPSSGGRYYEQYF
>14|TRBV12-3/TRBV12-4
CASSFGSANQPQHF
>14|TRBV19
CASRGTGAAYEQYF
>13|TRBV29-1
CSVRTGSNTEAFF
>13|TRBV20-1
CSARVAYTDTQYF
>15|TRBV19
CASSIMAAGVPEAFF
>16|TRBV10-3
CAISESGSRGLDEQYF
>14|TRBV4-1
CASSQGGRYNEQFF
>16|TRBV11-2
CASRPLAGGHTGELFF
>15|TRBV6-5
CASRPSGGGWNEQFF
>16|TRBV4-1
CASSRDPVGSGNTIYF
>15|TRBV27
CASSSGPPVDNEQFF
>14|TRBV6-5
CASSYIQGYNEQFF
>15|TRBV5-5
CASSWGTGLADTQYF
>15|TRBV6-5
CASSLYRGPTDTQYF
>14|TRBV7-9
CASRGQQGINGYTF
>14|TRBV25-1
CASSGQGDNSPLHF
>14|TRBV5-1
CASSFYSGTDTQYF
>15|TRBV4-1
CASSQRWTSNQPQHF
>12|TRBV29-1
CSVANFGNEQFF
>14|TRBV7-8
CASSPQGGGYEQYF
>15|TRBV12-3/TRBV12-4
CASRATTGSNQPQHF
>12|TRBV5-1
CASSPPGSSQYF
>15|TRBV6-5
CASSYSGGSNQPQHF
>13|TRBV6-2/TRBV6-3
CASSDRGRDEQYF
>14|TRBV5-4
CASSLFFRGSGYTF
>12|TRBV7-2
CASSLGGTLQFF
>14|TRBV30
CAWSVRRGFSGYTF
>14|TRBV7-9
CASSRSGLHYGYTF
>16|TRBV9
CASSEGGLELYNEQFF
>14|TRBV7-8
CASSLGGGDNEQFF
>13|TRBV27
CASSLYYGTEAFF
>16|TRBV4-1
CASSTRLGVGGETQYF
>14|TRBV4-1
CASSQDGLENEQFF